This note documents a single TCR beta chain sequence. Mismatch with germline at one junction end may stem from a read error. The source of the sample is a study of blood T cells in healthy people across ages. The second PCR ran about 6 to 12 cycles with a sample-barcoded 5' primer and J-beta primers. TCRdb recomputed calls from the 5' RACE reads with MiXCR, one row per CDR3 protein. Seen here are roughly 830,000 distinct CDR3 sequences, around 62% observed once, and the top ten hold around a quarter. The CDR3 is made up of 15 amino acids. CDR1 and CDR2 from the germline V gene are SNHLY and FYNNEI. Material: blood. This sequence was found in a man between 25 and 39 years old in good health. The chain links TRBV2 to TRBJ2-2; possible D gene TRBD2, 7 bases. The CDR3, as DNA: TGTGCCAGCAGTAGGGGGGGCGCGAACACCGGGGAACTGTTTTTT. Its translation: CASSRGGANTGELFF. Combining the CDR3 with reference TRBV2 and TRBJ2-2 gives the whole variable domain EPEVTQTPSHQVTQMGQEVILRCVPISNHLYFYWYRQILGQKVEFLVSFYNNEISEKSEIFDDQFSVERPDGSNFTLKIRSTKLEDSAMYFCASSRGGANTGELFFGEGSRLTVL.